This entry lists 14 T cell receptor beta chains sequenced from one sample in a study of PD-1 blockade in classical Hodgkin lymphoma. Using immunoSEQ multiplex PCR, the repertoire was profiled, and TCRdb retains in-frame clones only, with some absent. The data contain some 84,000 clones, 80% to 95% of them seen just once; the ten biggest clones take up around 2.4%. With no exception, relapse followed autologous stem cell transplantation in all patients, and brentuximab vedotin exposure varied. The sequenced sample was peripheral blood mononuclear cells (PBMCs), obtained before the second cycle of nivolumab. The receptor set was obtained from a human donor with classical Hodgkin lymphoma.

V and J are TRBV2 and TRBJ1-6; possible D gene TRBD1, 5 bases. The CDR3 runs 15 residues. Trimming stripped 4 bases from V and 8 bases from J, with 15 bases between. Germline V lookup: CDR1 SNHLY, CDR2 FYNNEI. The CDR3 loop is CASSGWRGWDSPLHF. CDR3 DNA: TGTGCCAGCAGTGGTTGGAGGGGCTGGGATTCACCCCTCCACTTT.

The V call is TRBV15, the J call TRBJ1-5; D unclear. The CDR3 is 11 residues long. The germline V and J ends were trimmed by 8 bases and 4 bases, with 6 bases remaining between them. Germline CDR1 is LNHNV and CDR2 is YYDKDF (reference sequence). The CDR3 DNA follows: TGTGCCACCGGGATAAATCAGCCCCAGCATTTT. Encoded protein: CATGINQPQHF.

This chain connects TRBV28 to TRBJ2-6, with D possibly being TRBD1 (6 bases). The germline CDR1 and CDR2 sequences are MDHEN and SYDVKM. V was pared by 8 bases and J by 0 bases, with 14 bases between. There are 16 residues in the CDR3. The CDR3 is CASRAPRGSGANVLTF. In DNA, the CDR3 is TGTGCCAGCCGGGCCCCCAGGGGCTCTGGGGCCAACGTCCTGACTTTC.

The chain joins TRBV6-1 to TRBJ2-3; D uncertain. Looked up from germline, CDR1 is MNHNS and CDR2 is SASEGT. The CDR3 loop spans 12 amino acids. Between the trimmed V and J ends, which lost 4 bases and 6 bases, there was a span of 8 bases. In nucleotides, the CDR3 is TGTGCCAGCAGTGCGTTAGGGGATACGCAGTATTTT. Translated: CASSALGDTQYF.

The chain is built from TRBV9 and TRBJ1-3; D might be TRBD1 (6 bases). Germline V gene lookup returns CDR1 SGDLS and CDR2 YYNGEE. V shed 6 bases and J shed 5 bases, with 12 bases lying between them. CDR3 length: 13 residues. The chain's CDR3 is CASTGQKRNTIYF. The DNA of the CDR3 is TGTGCCAGCACCGGACAGAAGAGAAACACCATATATTTT.

The chain couples TRBV11-2 to TRBJ2-3; 7 bases are a match to TRBD2. CDR1 is SGHAT and CDR2 is FQNNGV in the germline V gene. V trimming: 2 bases; J trimming: 5 bases; junction bases outside the gene matches: 13. The CDR3 length is 17 residues. CDR3 loop: CASSLPAGSGLRDTQYF. CDR3 nucleotide sequence: TGTGCCAGCAGCTTACCCGCAGGGTCGGGACTACGAGATACGCAGTATTTT.

This chain links TRBV18 with TRBJ2-1; D perhaps matches TRBD1 (6 bases). This CDR3 has 16 amino acids. Germline V gene lookup returns CDR1 KGHSH and CDR2 LQKENI. Trimming took off 1 base at V and 9 bases at J, with 19 bases between the two ends. The CDR3 here is CASSPRNGTNTIEQFF. CDR3 nucleotides: TGTGCCAGCTCACCACGGAACGGGACAAACACCATTGAGCAGTTCTTC.

V and J are TRBV15 and TRBJ1-1; possible D gene TRBD1, 6 bases. Germline loops: CDR1 LNHNV, CDR2 YYDKDF (reference sequence). V was cut by 1 base and J by 7 bases, with 10 bases left in between. The CDR3 extends over 13 amino acids. CDR3 sequence: CATSRGQAYEAFF. The CDR3 coding sequence is TGTGCCACCAGCAGAGGACAGGCGTATGAAGCTTTCTTT.

The chain links TRBV15 to TRBJ2-7; possibly TRBD1 or TRBD2 for D (5 bases each). V lost 0 bases and J 2 bases, leaving 8 bases between the germline ends. The germline gives CDR1 LNHNV, CDR2 YYDKDF (reference sequence). This CDR3 region has 14 residues. The CDR3 nucleotides are TGTGCCACCAGCAGAGATGGGGGAACCTACGAGCAGTACTTC. Protein: CATSRDGGTYEQYF.

The chain carries TRBV2 and TRBJ1-5, with a weak D call TRBD1 (6 bases). Deletions cut 8 bases from V and 5 bases from J, with 13 bases between. The CDR3 length is 13 residues. The germline gives CDR1 SNHLY, CDR2 FYNNEI. Written as DNA, the CDR3 is TGTGCCAGCCACAGGGAGGTGGATCAGCCCCAGCATTTT. Its translation is CASHREVDQPQHF.

The CDR3 sequence: CASSLTGKYEQYF. CDR3 DNA: TGTGCCAGCAGTTTAACGGGAAAATACGAGCAGTACTTC. J is TRBJ2-7 and V is TRBV28; the D gene is possibly TRBD2 (5 bases). The length of the CDR3 is 13 residues. V gave up 2 bases and J gave up 4 bases, with 9 bases separating them. CDR1 is MDHEN, CDR2 SYDVKM, per germline.

The chain combines TRBV11-2 with TRBJ2-1; TRBD1 matches at 8 bases. This CDR3 has 15 residues. The V gene end was trimmed by 5 bases and the J gene end by 2 bases; junction bases not matched to a gene: 5. Per germline, CDR1 SGHAT and CDR2 FQNNGV. The CDR3 coding sequence is TGTGCCAGCAGCAGCAGGGGGCATACCTACAATGAGCAGTTCTTC. This sequence encodes CASSSRGHTYNEQFF.

The genes are TRBV4-1 and TRBJ1-5; D not certain. CDR3 length: 16 amino acids. With 0 bases removed from V and 4 bases from J, the gap between germline ends came to 13 bases. The germline V gene encodes CDR1 MGHRA and CDR2 YSYEKL. The CDR3 coding sequence is TGCGCCAGCAGCCAAGAGCCCGGCAGCGTAAATCAGCCCCAGCATTTT. Amino acid sequence: CASSQEPGSVNQPQHF.

The chain employs TRBV25-1 and TRBJ1-3; no clear D gene. The V end lost 5 bases, the J end lost 0 bases, and 11 bases lay between the germline ends. This CDR3 comprises 15 residues. CDR1 and CDR2 (germline): MGHDK, SYGVNS. The CDR3 sequence: CASSKTENSGNTIYF. In DNA form, the CDR3 reads TGTGCCAGCAGTAAGACCGAAAACTCTGGAAACACCATATATTTT.